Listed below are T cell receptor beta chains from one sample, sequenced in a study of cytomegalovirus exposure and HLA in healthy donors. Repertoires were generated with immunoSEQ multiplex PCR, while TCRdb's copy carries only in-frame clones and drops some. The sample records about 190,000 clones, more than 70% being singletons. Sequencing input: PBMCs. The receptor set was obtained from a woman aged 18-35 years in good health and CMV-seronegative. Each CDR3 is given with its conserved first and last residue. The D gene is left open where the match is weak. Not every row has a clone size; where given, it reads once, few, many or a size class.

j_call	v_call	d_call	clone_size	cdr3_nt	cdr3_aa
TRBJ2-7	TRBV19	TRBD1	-	TGTGCCAGTAGTGTAAGAACCGGACAGGTGGAGCACGAGCAGTACTTC	CASSVRTGQVEHEQYF
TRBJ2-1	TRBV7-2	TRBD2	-	TGTGCCAGCAGATCTCCCGGAGCGGGAGGGCCCATTGAGCAGTTCTTC	CASRSPGAGGPIEQFF
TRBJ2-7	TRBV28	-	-	TGTGCCAGCATGAGGGGGGGGAGCTCCTACGAGCAGTACTTC	CASMRGGSSYEQYF
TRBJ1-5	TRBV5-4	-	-	TGTGCCAGCAGCTCCTACCATAATCAGCCCCAGCATTTT	CASSSYHNQPQHF
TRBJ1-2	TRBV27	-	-	TGTGCCAGCAGCTCCCTTTTGAGAGGCCATGGCTACACCTTC	CASSSLLRGHGYTF
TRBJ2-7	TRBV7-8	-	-	TGTGCCAGCAGACCAAACTGGTGGGGGCGAACCCACGAGCAGTACTTC	CASRPNWWGRTHEQYF
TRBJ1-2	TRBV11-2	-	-	TGTGCCAGCAGCTTAGTGCGGGGGGCCTACAAGGGAAGTGGTGGCTACACCTTC	CASSLVRGAYKGSGGYTF
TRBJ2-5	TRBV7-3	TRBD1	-	TGTGCCAGCAGCCCCCGACAGGGACGTGGGGAGACCCAGTACTTC	CASSPRQGRGETQYF
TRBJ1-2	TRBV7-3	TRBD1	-	TGTGCCAGCAGCTCCCCCCCCGCGGGACAGGGGGCTGACTATGGCTACACCTTC	CASSSPPAGQGADYGYTF
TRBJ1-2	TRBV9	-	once	TGTGCCAGCAGCGTAGAGTGGACAGCGAACTATGGCTACACCTTC	CASSVEWTANYGYTF
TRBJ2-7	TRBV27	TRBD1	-	TGTGCCAGCAGCCGGGACAGGGGGGTCTCCTACGAGCAGTACTTC	CASSRDRGVSYEQYF
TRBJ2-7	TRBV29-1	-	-	TGCAGCGTTGTCGGAGGGACCTCCTACGAGCAGTACTTC	CSVVGGTSYEQYF
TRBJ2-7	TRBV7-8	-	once	TGTGCCAGCAGCCTAAGCTACGAGCAGTACTTC	CASSLSYEQYF
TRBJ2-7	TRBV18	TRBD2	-	TGTGCCAGCTCACCAGGGGCGGGGGGGCCGCTAAACGAGCAGTACTTC	CASSPGAGGPLNEQYF
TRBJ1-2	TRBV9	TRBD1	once	TGTGCCAGCAGCGACCCCGACAGGGATCACTATGGCTACACCTTC	CASSDPDRDHYGYTF
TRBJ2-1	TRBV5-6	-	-	TGTGCCAGCAGCTGGGGAGACGGACGGATGGGGGGCAATGAGCAGTTCTTC	CASSWGDGRMGGNEQFF
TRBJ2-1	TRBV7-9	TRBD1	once	TGTGCCAGCAGCGAATGGACAGGGGGCGGGAACAATGAGCAGTTCTTC	CASSEWTGGGNNEQFF
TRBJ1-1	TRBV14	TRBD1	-	TGTGCCAGCAGCCAAGCCACAGGGGGCTACACTGAAGCTTTCTTT	CASSQATGGYTEAFF
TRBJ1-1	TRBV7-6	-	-	TGTGCCAGCAGCTCCCTGATGGGGGCCCAAGCTTTCTTT	CASSSLMGAQAFF
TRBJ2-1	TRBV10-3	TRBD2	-	TGTGCCATCAGGGAGACTAGCGGGGGGGATGAGCAGTTCTTC	CAIRETSGGDEQFF
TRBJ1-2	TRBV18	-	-	TGTGCCAGCTCACCGGAAGGACAGCCTGGCTATGGCTACACCTTC	CASSPEGQPGYGYTF
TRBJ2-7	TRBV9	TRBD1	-	TGTGCCAGCAGCCCAGGGGACAGGGACTACGAGCAGTACTTC	CASSPGDRDYEQYF
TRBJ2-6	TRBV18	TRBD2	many	TGTGCCAGCTCACCAATTCCGGGACTAGCGGAGACTTACTCTGGGGCCAACGTCCTGACTTTC	CASSPIPGLAETYSGANVLTF
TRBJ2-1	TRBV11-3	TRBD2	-	TGTGCCAGCAGCTTATGGGCTAGCGGGAGGGAAAGGGGCTACAATGAGCAGTTCTTC	CASSLWASGRERGYNEQFF
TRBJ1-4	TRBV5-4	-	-	TGTGCCAGCAGCTTGGACTACGCAACTAATGAAAAACTGTTTTTT	CASSLDYATNEKLFF
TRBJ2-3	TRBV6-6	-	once	TGTGCCAGCAGCCCTCGTCTAGATACGCAGTATTTT	CASSPRLDTQYF
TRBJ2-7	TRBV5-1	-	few	TGCGCCAGCAGATCACCTGACAGCTCCTACGAGCAGTACTTC	CASRSPDSSYEQYF
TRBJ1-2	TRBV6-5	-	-	TGTGCCAGCAGAGGGGCTCCTAACTATGGCTACACCTTC	CASRGAPNYGYTF
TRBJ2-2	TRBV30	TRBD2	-	TGTGCCTGGAGATATCGGGGGGGAAGTGGCACCGGGGAGCTGTTTTTT	CAWRYRGGSGTGELFF
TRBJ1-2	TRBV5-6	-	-	TGTGCCAGCAGCTTGGATGGGGGGACTTATGGCTACACCTTC	CASSLDGGTYGYTF
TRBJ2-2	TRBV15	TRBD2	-	TGTGCCACCAGCGGACTAGACAGAAACACCGGGGAGCTGTTTTTT	CATSGLDRNTGELFF
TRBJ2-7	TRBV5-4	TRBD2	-	TGTGCCAGCAGCTGGAAACTAGCGGGAGGGAACGAGCAGTACTTC	CASSWKLAGGNEQYF
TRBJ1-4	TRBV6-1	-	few	TGTGCCAGCAGTGAAACGTACGGGGGGGCTAATGAAAAACTGTTTTTT	CASSETYGGANEKLFF
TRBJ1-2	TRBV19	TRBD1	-	TGTGCCAGTATCCCACCAGGACAGGCCAACTATGGCTACACCTTC	CASIPPGQANYGYTF
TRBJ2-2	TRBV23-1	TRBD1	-	TGCGCCAGCAGCAAGGTCCCGGGACAGGGGGCCGGGCGTAAATCCGGGGAGCTGTTTTTT	CASSKVPGQGAGRKSGELFF
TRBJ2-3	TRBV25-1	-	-	TGTGCCAGCAGGAGAGCGGGTGCAGGGGATACGCAGTATTTT	CASRRAGAGDTQYF
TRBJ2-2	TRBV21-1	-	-	TGTGCCAGCAGCAGTGAGGTAAACCTGAACACCGGGGAGCTGTTTTTT	CASSSEVNLNTGELFF
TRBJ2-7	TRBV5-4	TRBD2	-	TGTGCCAGCAGCCCAGGACTAGCGGGAGCCTACGAGCAGTACTTC	CASSPGLAGAYEQYF
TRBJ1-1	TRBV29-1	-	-	TGCAGCGTCCAGGGCACCCAGGGAGGAAACACTGAAGCTTTCTTT	CSVQGTQGGNTEAFF